The 23 T cell receptor beta chains presented below share a single source sample, sequenced in a study of CDR3 diversity in severe acne. Each CDR3 protein gets one entry after TCRdb re-called the PCR reads with MiXCR. The sample has about 97,000 distinct CDR3 sequences; roughly 51% are singletons. The sequencing input was blood. These receptors came from a male donor with acne.

This clonotype was counted between two and nine times. V is TRBV18 and J is TRBJ2-7, with 9 bases matching TRBD1. The trim removed 2 bases at V and 7 bases at J, leaving 21 bases unmatched. The CDR3 contains 19 residues. Germline lookup yields CDR1 KGHSH and CDR2 LQKENI. The CDR3 reads CASSPMGPSRDRVLREQYF. CDR3 DNA: TGTGCCAGCTCACCAATGGGCCCGAGCCGGGACAGGGTGCTCCGGGAGCAGTACTTC.

Concerning this clonotype itself: A read error may explain this, as a much larger clone is one base away. V gene TRBV5-1 combines with J gene TRBJ1-2; a possible D gene is TRBD1 (6 bases). Deletions cut 3 bases from V and 4 bases from J, with 7 bases between. In germline, CDR1 is SGHRS, CDR2 YFSETQ. This CDR3 is built from 12 residues. The CDR3 region has the DNA TGCGCCAGCAGCTCGGACAGCTATGGCTACACCTTC. The encoded protein is CASSSDSYGYTF.

As for this clonotype: Possible read error: a much larger clone is one base away. This chain joins TRBV5-1 and TRBJ2-3; 11 bases match TRBD2. CDR3 length: 16 amino acids. The V gene's germline CDR1 is SGHRS and CDR2 YFSETQ. The CDR3 region is CASGLLAGGLTDTQYF. CDR3 DNA sequence: TGCGCCAGCGGCTTATTAGCGGGAGGGCTTACAGATACGCAGTATTTT.

This chain connects TRBV10-3 to TRBJ2-7, with D maybe TRBD2 (7 bases). The CDR3 loop spans 15 amino acids. CDR1 ENHRY and CDR2 SYGVKD come from the germline V gene. V lost 0 bases and J lost 4, with 13 bases in between. CDR3 region: CAISESSGGEYEQYF. CDR3 nucleotide sequence: TGTGCCATCAGTGAGTCATCGGGGGGCGAGTACGAGCAGTACTTC.

With regard to this clonotype: The germline gene is not matched at one end of the junction; a read error may be the cause. The rearrangement joins TRBV24-1 to TRBJ2-1; 10 nucleotides align to TRBD2. Germline V gene data show CDR1 as KGHDR and CDR2 as SFDVKD. This CDR3 comprises 16 residues. The chain's CDR3 is CASSSFPASGGNEQFF. DNA of the CDR3: TGTGCCAGCAGTTCATTCCCGGCTAGCGGGGGCAATGAGCAGTTCTTC.

The V and J genes are TRBV6-1 and TRBJ2-7; D is possibly TRBD2 (6 bases). Germline CDR1 is MNHNS and CDR2 is SASEGT. This CDR3 has 14 residues. Trimming cost V 4 bases and J 11 bases, with 21 bases left between them. The CDR3, as DNA: TGTGCCAGCAGTGCGTCCGGGACTGAAGCGGTGGAGTACTTC. It is translated as CASSASGTEAVEYF.

The chain recombines TRBV7-3 with TRBJ2-1; either TRBD1 or TRBD2 may supply D (6 bases each). Germline V lookup: CDR1 SGHTA, CDR2 FQGTGA. The CDR3 runs 14 residues. The V and J ends lost 5 bases and 12 bases respectively, with 20 bases between them. The CDR3 sequence: CASSLNIYGGRQFF. The CDR3 DNA sequence: TGTGCCAGCAGCCTCAATATCTACGGGGGCCGGCAGTTCTTC.

The table lists this clonotype with many counts. V gene TRBV11-2 combines with J gene TRBJ2-3, with D hard to call. Germline CDR1 and CDR2: SGHAT and FQNNGV. V was pared by 1 base and J by 3 bases, with 8 bases between. This CDR3 contains 14 residues. The DNA of the CDR3 is TGTGCCAGCAGCTTAGGCCTAGTGACAGATACGCAGTATTTT. Translated, it gives CASSLGLVTDTQYF.

The CDR3, as DNA: TGCAGCACTCGAACAGAGGGTGGCTACACCTTC. Its protein is CSTRTEGGYTF. The genes are TRBV29-1 and TRBJ1-2; D ambiguous. This CDR3 spans 11 amino acids. From germline, CDR1 is SQVTM and CDR2 ANQGSEA. Trimming removed 8 bases from V and 7 bases from J, with 14 bases in between.

V and J are TRBV7-2 and TRBJ2-5; D perhaps matches TRBD1 (6 bases). The CDR3 runs to 15 residues. V was clipped by 0 bases and J by 9 bases, with 17 bases between them. Germline V gene sequence: CDR1 SGHTA, CDR2 FQGNSA. CDR3 sequence: CASSLAQGPNQPQYF. The DNA of the CDR3 is TGTGCCAGCAGCTTAGCACAGGGACCCAATCAGCCCCAGTACTTC.

J is TRBJ1-2 and V is TRBV12-3 or TRBV12-4, with D tentatively TRBD1 (6 bases). The CDR3 is made up of 13 amino acids. Trimming took 5 bases from V and 8 from J, leaving 15 bases between them. In DNA form, the CDR3 reads TGTGCCAGCAGTCATGGCGGGGGCGGAGGCTACACCTTC. It codes for CASSHGGGGGYTF.

This clonotype occurred many times. This sequence joins TRBV5-8 and TRBJ2-1; 10 bases agree with TRBD2. With V trimmed by 4 bases and J by 5 bases, 9 bases remained unmatched. CDR3 length: 16 residues. The germline CDR1 and CDR2 sequences are SGHTS and YDEGEE. This CDR3 reads CASSPKRTSGDNEQFF. CDR3 DNA: TGTGCCAGCAGCCCTAAAAGGACTAGCGGCGACAATGAGCAGTTCTTC.

A single count supports this clonotype. The rearrangement joins TRBV7-9 to TRBJ2-7; D unclear. The germline V gene has CDR1 SEHNR and CDR2 FQNEAQ (reference sequence). The CDR3 is 14 residues long. Trimming shortened V by 1 base and J by 3 bases, and 10 bases separated the two germline ends. DNA of the CDR3: TGTGCCAGCAGCTTAGGGATCTCGGTCTACGAGCAGTACTTC. Its protein is CASSLGISVYEQYF.

J is TRBJ2-5 and V is TRBV20-1; TRBD2 agrees at 10 bases. Germline V gene data show CDR1 as DFQATT and CDR2 as SNEGSKA (reference sequence). This CDR3 has 12 amino acids. In nucleotides, the CDR3 is TGCGGGCAAGCGGGAGGGCAAGAGACCCAGTACTTC. Protein product: CGQAGGQETQYF.

J is TRBJ2-2 and V is TRBV7-2; 7 bases align to TRBD2. This CDR3 comprises 16 residues. Germline CDR1 and CDR2: SGHTA and FQGNSA. V trimming: 2 bases; J trimming: 6 bases; junction bases outside the gene matches: 9. The CDR3 sequence: CASSLYGGSAAGELFF. The CDR3 DNA reads TGTGCCAGCAGCTTATACGGCGGGAGCGCCGCCGGGGAGCTGTTTTTT.

The chain has TRBV11-2 and TRBJ2-2, with TRBD2 matching over 11 bases. The CDR3 covers 19 residues. Germline V CDR1 and CDR2: SGHAT, FQNNGV. J gave up 3 bases and V 4 bases, and 13 bases lay outside the gene matches. CDR3 nucleotide sequence: TGTGCCAGCAGCTCCCCCAAGTTAGCGGGAGGGCCTTACACCGGGGAGCTGTTTTTT. Protein: CASSSPKLAGGPYTGELFF.

V and J are TRBV7-7 and TRBJ1-1, with D possibly matching TRBD1 (5 bases). CDR3 length: 13 amino acids. V was pared by 4 bases and J by 5 bases, with 11 bases between. The germline V gene has CDR1 SSHAT and CDR2 FNYEAQ (reference sequence). The chain's CDR3 is CASSWRGGTEAFF. In nucleotides, the CDR3 is TGTGCCAGCAGCTGGAGGGGAGGGACTGAAGCTTTCTTT.

The sample holds many counts of this clonotype. The chain couples TRBV12-3 or TRBV12-4 to TRBJ2-1; TRBD1 aligns across 9 bases. V was clipped by 7 bases and J by 6 bases; unmatched bases: 7. The CDR3 length is 14 residues. DNA for the CDR3: TGTGCCAGCATAATCGGGACAGGGCCCAATGAGCAGTTCTTC. Amino acids: CASIIGTGPNEQFF.

This clonotype was observed a handful of times. The chain joins TRBV10-3 to TRBJ2-5; D might be TRBD2 (6 bases). The V gene lost 5 bases and the J gene lost 3 bases, with 16 bases spanning the gap. This CDR3 spans 15 amino acids. CDR1 ENHRY and CDR2 SYGVKD come from the germline V gene. This CDR3 reads CAISWFQGGKETQYF. The CDR3 nucleotides are TGTGCCATCAGTTGGTTCCAGGGCGGGAAAGAGACCCAGTACTTC.

The genes are TRBV7-6 and TRBJ2-3; 9 bases align to TRBD2. The germline gives CDR1 SGHVS, CDR2 FNYEAQ. The CDR3 spans 16 residues. V was clipped by 5 bases and J by 11 bases; unmatched bases: 17. CDR3 sequence: CASSRNPGTSRNEQYF. CDR3 coding DNA: TGTGCCAGCAGCAGAAACCCCGGGACTAGCAGAAATGAGCAGTATTTT.

The gene calls are TRBV25-1 and TRBJ1-5; D ambiguous. V lost 2 bases, J lost 0 bases, and 2 bases lay in between. This CDR3 region has 13 residues. Germline V gene data show CDR1 as MGHDK and CDR2 as SYGVNS. The CDR3 protein is CASSETSNQPQHF. The CDR3 nucleotides read TGTGCCAGCAGTGAAACTAGCAATCAGCCCCAGCATTTT. The whole variable domain, filled in from reference TRBV25-1 and TRBJ1-5, reads EADIYQTPRYLVIGTGKKITLECSQTMGHDKMYWYQQDPGMELHLIHYSYGVNSTEKGDLSSESTVSRIRTEHFPLTLESARPSHTSQYLCASSETSNQPQHFGDGTRLSIL.

This chain connects TRBV7-9 to TRBJ1-1; a weak D match, TRBD1 (6 bases). CDR3 size: 14 residues. CDR1 is SEHNR and CDR2 is FQNEAQ in the germline V gene (reference sequence). Deletions cut 5 bases from V and 4 bases from J, with 14 bases between. CDR3 in amino acids: CASSLGARGTEAFF. For the CDR3, the DNA is TGTGCCAGCAGCCTGGGGGCAAGGGGCACTGAAGCTTTCTTT.

This clonotype was observed at least ten times. The rearrangement uses TRBV25-1 and TRBJ1-1; D is unclear. The CDR3 runs 11 residues. Germline CDR1 is MGHDK and CDR2 is SYGVNS. V was shortened by 10 bases and J by 6 bases, with 12 bases between the two germline ends. The CDR3 region is CATGDAPEAFF. CDR3 in DNA: TGTGCCACCGGAGACGCCCCTGAAGCTTTCTTT. Full variable domain (outside the CDR3, taken from reference TRBV25-1 and TRBJ1-1): EADIYQTPRYLVIGTGKKITLECSQTMGHDKMYWYQQDPGMELHLIHYSYGVNSTEKGDLSSESTVSRIRTEHFPLTLESARPSHTSQYLCATGDAPEAFFGQGTRLTVV.